Listed below are T cell receptor beta chains from one sample, sequenced in a study of cytomegalovirus exposure and HLA in healthy donors. Here immunoSEQ multiplex PCR was the method, and the copy in TCRdb shows in-frame clones only, minus some. The table has more than 300,000 clones, 80% to 90% seen once. The sequencing sample was made of PBMCs. The origin of the receptors is a woman under 30 in good health and CMV-seronegative. Each CDR3 is given with its conserved first and last residue.

j_call v_call cdr3_aa
TRBJ2-7 TRBV6-5 CASSYSTGQYLYEQYF
TRBJ2-3 TRBV27 CASSPDYRGSTDTQYF
TRBJ1-2 TRBV18 CASLMSGATGGYGYTF
TRBJ2-7 TRBV5-1 CASSLNRGYEQYF
TRBJ2-7 TRBV6-5 CASGDRSYEQYF
TRBJ2-2 TRBV28 CASTLAGGTGELFF
TRBJ2-3 TRBV5-4 CASSSGDSLSLGTDTQYF
TRBJ2-7 TRBV2 CASSDGWEQYF
TRBJ1-2 TRBV19 CASNYGDRAGYTF
TRBJ1-1 TRBV29-1 CSVEQGNTEAFF
TRBJ2-7 TRBV7-2 CASSPVAGGTYEQYF
TRBJ2-2 TRBV27 CASSSGQGWAGELFF
TRBJ2-7 TRBV4-2 CASSQLPGQGAHEQYF
TRBJ1-4 TRBV13 CASSQGDANEKLFF
TRBJ1-1 TRBV28 CASTTAVNTEAFF
TRBJ2-7 TRBV10-3 CAISDRDRENEQYF
TRBJ1-5 TRBV6-5 CASRLGDRQPQHF
TRBJ2-7 TRBV28 CASSSGQEGIYEQYF
TRBJ2-7 TRBV4-3 CASSQDPGRAYEQYF
TRBJ1-2 TRBV19 CASSISGAPSGYTF
TRBJ1-2 TRBV4-1 CASSQEQGGYTF
TRBJ1-2 TRBV19 CASSKIDSNYGYTF
TRBJ2-7 TRBV19 CASSHPADLSQEQYF
TRBJ1-4 TRBV29-1 CSVNRRGWNEKLFF
TRBJ2-3 TRBV27 CASSHRPADTQYF
TRBJ1-5 TRBV5-6 CASSSWTGYSNQPQHF
TRBJ2-7 TRBV5-1 CASSSTGYEQYF
TRBJ2-1 TRBV13 CASRAGTSDHDEQFF
TRBJ2-7 TRBV11-2 CASSPWGLGGPSYEQYF
TRBJ2-2 TRBV2 CASSKGLAGITGELFF
TRBJ2-5 TRBV27 CASSSGTGIRETQYF
TRBJ2-2 TRBV6-5 CASTGTGGRELFF
TRBJ2-7 TRBV7-2 CASSFSRLAGVGEQYF
TRBJ2-5 TRBV6-6 CASTDRKETQYF
TRBJ2-6 TRBV4-3 CASSVEGVGANVLTF
TRBJ2-2 TRBV28 CASSFLGELFF
TRBJ1-2 TRBV13 CASSLLQGGHYGYTF
TRBJ1-4 TRBV7-2 CASSPRRGYEKLFF
TRBJ2-4 TRBV7-3 CASSPPLAKNIQYF
TRBJ1-2 TRBV2 CASSEGGQVLGYGYTF
TRBJ2-1 TRBV19 CASRGRDRATNEQFF
TRBJ1-5 TRBV11-2 CASSSGVFQPQHF
TRBJ2-7 TRBV11-2 CASSPPSYGQAYEQYF
TRBJ2-7 TRBV28 CASRTGRFYEQYF
TRBJ2-5 TRBV7-2 CASSADASGSRETQYF
TRBJ2-1 TRBV28 CAVGSGRSYEQFF
TRBJ2-5 TRBV7-8 CASSLARGASGSTETQYF
TRBJ2-2 TRBV2 CASSLRDSGGTGELFF
TRBJ1-5 TRBV7-9 CASSPAQSNQPQHF
TRBJ2-7 TRBV6-1 CASSEALRESRYEQYF
TRBJ2-1 TRBV27 CASSLSRGSSYNEQFF
TRBJ2-1 TRBV2 CASARDSHNEQFF
TRBJ2-5 TRBV10-3 CAISGSNWYQETQYF
TRBJ2-1 TRBV7-3 CASSLEFSGEQFF